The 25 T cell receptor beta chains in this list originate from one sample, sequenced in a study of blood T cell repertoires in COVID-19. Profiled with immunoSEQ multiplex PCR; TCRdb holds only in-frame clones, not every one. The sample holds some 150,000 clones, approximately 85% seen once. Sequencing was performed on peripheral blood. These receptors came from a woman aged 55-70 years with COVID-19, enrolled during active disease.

CDR3 in amino acids: CASSSGDGEGVYNEQYF. In nucleotides, the CDR3 is TGTGCCAGCAGTTCGGGCGATGGGGAAGGGGTTTACAACGAGCAGTACTTC. The V call is TRBV27, the J call TRBJ2-7; TRBD1 is a possible D gene (5 bases). The germline gives CDR1 MNHEY, CDR2 SMNVEV (reference sequence). This CDR3 region has 17 residues. The V gene lost 4 bases and the J gene lost 5 bases, with 24 bases spanning the gap.

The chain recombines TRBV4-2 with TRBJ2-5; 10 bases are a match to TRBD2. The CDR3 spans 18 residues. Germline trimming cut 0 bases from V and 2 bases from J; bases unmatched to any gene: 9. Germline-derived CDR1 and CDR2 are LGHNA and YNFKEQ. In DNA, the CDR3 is TGTGCCAGCAGCCAAGATAGCCGGACTAGCGGCCGTCAAGAGACCCAGTACTTC. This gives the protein CASSQDSRTSGRQETQYF.

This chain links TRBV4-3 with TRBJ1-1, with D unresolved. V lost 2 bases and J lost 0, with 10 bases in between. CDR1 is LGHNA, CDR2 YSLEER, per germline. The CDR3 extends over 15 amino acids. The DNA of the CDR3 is TGCGCCAGCAGCCAACGCTGGCAACTGAACACTGAAGCTTTCTTT. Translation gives CASSQRWQLNTEAFF.

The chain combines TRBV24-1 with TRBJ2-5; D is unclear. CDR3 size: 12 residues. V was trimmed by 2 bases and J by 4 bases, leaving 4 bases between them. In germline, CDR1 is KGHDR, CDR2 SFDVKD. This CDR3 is CATSDSLETQYF. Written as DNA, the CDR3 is TGTGCCACCAGTGATTCCTTAGAGACCCAGTACTTC.

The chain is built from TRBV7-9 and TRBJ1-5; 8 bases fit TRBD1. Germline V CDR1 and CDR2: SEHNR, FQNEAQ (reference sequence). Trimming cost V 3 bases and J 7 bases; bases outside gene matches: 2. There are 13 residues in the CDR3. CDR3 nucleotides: TGTGCCAGCAGCTTTCAGGGGGCCCAGCCCCAGCATTTT. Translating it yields CASSFQGAQPQHF.

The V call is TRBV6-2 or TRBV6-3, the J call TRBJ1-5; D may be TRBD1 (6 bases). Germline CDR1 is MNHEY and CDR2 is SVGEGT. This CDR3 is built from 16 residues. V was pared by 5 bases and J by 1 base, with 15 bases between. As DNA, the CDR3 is TGTGCCAGCAGTCTCCCGGACAGTTTAAGCAATCAGCCCCAGCATTTT. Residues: CASSLPDSLSNQPQHF.

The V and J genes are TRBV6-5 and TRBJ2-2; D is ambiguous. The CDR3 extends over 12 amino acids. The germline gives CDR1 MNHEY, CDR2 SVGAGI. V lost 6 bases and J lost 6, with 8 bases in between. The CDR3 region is CASRESAGELFF. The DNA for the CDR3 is TGTGCCAGCAGGGAGAGCGCCGGGGAGCTGTTTTTT.

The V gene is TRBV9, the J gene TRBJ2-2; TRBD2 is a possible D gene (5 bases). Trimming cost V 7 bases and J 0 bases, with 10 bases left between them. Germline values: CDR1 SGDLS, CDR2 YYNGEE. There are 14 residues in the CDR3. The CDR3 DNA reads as TGTGCCAGCGGTGGACTCGCGAACACCGGGGAGCTGTTTTTT. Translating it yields CASGGLANTGELFF.

This CDR3 reads CASSQGAIGYTF. CDR3 sequence (DNA): TGTGCCAGCAGCCAGGGGGCCATTGGCTACACCTTC. The rearrangement links TRBV6-6 to TRBJ1-2; 8 bases line up with TRBD1. J was trimmed by 7 bases and V by 6 bases; bases with no gene match: 4. The germline gives CDR1 MNHNY, CDR2 SVGAGI (reference sequence). CDR3 length: 12 amino acids.

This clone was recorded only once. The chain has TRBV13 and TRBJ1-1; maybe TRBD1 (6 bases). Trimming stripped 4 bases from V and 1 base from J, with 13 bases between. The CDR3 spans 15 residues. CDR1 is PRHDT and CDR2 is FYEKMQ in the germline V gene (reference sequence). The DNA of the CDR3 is TGTGCCAGCAGCTCGCTACCGGGACAGAACACTGAAGCTTTCTTT. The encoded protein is CASSSLPGQNTEAFF.

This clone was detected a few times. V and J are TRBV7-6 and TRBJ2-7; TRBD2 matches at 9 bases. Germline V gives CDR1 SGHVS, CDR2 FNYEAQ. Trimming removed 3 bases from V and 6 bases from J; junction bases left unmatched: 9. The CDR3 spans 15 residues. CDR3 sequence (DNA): TGTGCCAGCAGCTTTCAGGAGAGCGGGGGGAGCGAGCAGTACTTC. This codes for CASSFQESGGSEQYF.

This CDR3 reads CASSLKRGIDTGELFF. DNA for the CDR3: TGTGCCAGCAGCTTAAAGCGGGGGATAGACACCGGGGAGCTGTTTTTT. V gene TRBV7-9 combines with J gene TRBJ2-2, with TRBD2 matching 8 bases. The CDR3 is 16 amino acids. The ends lost 2 bases at V and 3 bases at J; junction bases unmatched: 5. The germline V gene has CDR1 SEHNR and CDR2 FQNEAQ (reference sequence).

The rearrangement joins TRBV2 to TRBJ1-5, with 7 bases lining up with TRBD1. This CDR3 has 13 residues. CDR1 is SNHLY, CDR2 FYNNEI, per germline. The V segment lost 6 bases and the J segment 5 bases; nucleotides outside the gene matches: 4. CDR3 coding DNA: TGTGCCAGCAGGACAGGGTATGATCAGCCCCAGCATTTT. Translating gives CASRTGYDQPQHF.

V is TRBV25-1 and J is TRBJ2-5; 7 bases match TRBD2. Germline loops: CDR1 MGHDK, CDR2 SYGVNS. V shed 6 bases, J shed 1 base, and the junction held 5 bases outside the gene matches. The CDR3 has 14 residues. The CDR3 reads CASSAWGGQETQYF. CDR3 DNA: TGTGCCAGCAGCGCTTGGGGGGGCCAAGAGACCCAGTACTTC.

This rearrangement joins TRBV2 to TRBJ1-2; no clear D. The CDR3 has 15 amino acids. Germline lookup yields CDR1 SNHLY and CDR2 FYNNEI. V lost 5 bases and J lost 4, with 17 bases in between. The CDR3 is CASSTSSGYPYGYTF. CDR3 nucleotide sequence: TGTGCCAGCAGTACCAGCTCGGGGTACCCCTATGGCTACACCTTC.

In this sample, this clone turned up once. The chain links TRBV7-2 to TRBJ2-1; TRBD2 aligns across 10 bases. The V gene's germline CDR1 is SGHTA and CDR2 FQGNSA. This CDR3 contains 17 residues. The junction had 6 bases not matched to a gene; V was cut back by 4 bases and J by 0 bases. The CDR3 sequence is CASSSQTSGDSYNEQFF. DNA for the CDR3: TGTGCCAGCAGCTCACAAACTAGCGGGGACTCCTACAATGAGCAGTTCTTC.

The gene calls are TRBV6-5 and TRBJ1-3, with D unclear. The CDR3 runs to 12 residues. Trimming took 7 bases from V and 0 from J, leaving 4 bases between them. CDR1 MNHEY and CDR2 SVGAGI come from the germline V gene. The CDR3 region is CASTVSGNTIYF. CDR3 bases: TGTGCCAGCACTGTCTCTGGAAACACCATATATTTT.

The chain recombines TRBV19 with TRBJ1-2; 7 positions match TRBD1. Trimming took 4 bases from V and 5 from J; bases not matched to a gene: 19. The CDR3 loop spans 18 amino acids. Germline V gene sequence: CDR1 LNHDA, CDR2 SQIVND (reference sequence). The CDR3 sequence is CASSTIIGQVGSSYGYTF. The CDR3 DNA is TGTGCCAGTAGTACCATTATCGGACAGGTTGGTAGTTCGTATGGCTACACCTTC.

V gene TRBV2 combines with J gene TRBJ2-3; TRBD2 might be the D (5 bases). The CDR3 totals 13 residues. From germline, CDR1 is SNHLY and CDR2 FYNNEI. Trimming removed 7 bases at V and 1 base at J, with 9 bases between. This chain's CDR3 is CASTRVGTDTQYF. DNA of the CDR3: TGTGCCAGCACGAGGGTCGGCACAGATACGCAGTATTTT.

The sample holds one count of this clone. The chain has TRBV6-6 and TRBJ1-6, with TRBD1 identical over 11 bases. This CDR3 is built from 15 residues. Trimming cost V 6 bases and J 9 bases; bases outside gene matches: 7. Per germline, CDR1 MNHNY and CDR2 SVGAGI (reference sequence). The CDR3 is CASSWGQGEGSPLHF. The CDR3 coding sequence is TGTGCCAGCAGCTGGGGACAGGGGGAGGGTTCACCCCTCCACTTT.

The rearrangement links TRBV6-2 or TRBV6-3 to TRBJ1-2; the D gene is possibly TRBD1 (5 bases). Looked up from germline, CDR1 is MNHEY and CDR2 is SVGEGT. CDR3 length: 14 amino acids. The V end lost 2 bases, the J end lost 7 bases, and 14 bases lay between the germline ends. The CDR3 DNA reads TGTGCCAGCAGTTACCTTGCAGGGATGAGTGGCTACACCTTC. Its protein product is CASSYLAGMSGYTF.

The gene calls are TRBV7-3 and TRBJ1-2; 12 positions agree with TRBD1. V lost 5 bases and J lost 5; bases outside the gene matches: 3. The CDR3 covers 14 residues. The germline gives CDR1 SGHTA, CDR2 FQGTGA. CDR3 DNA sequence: TGTGCCAGCAGCCCGGGACAGGGGGCTTATGGCTACACCTTC. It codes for CASSPGQGAYGYTF.

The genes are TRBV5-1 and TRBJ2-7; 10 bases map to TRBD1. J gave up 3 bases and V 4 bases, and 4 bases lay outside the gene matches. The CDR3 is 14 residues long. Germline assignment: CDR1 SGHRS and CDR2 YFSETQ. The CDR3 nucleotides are TGCGCCAGCAGCGGGGACAGGGGCTTCTACGAGCAGTACTTC. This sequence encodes CASSGDRGFYEQYF.

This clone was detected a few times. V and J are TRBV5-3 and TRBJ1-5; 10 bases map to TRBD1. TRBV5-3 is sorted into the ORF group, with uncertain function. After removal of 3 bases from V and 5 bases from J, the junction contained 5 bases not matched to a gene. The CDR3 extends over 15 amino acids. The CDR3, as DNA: TGTGCCAGAAGCTGGCGGGACAGGGGCGATCAGCCCCAGCATTTT. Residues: CARSWRDRGDQPQHF.

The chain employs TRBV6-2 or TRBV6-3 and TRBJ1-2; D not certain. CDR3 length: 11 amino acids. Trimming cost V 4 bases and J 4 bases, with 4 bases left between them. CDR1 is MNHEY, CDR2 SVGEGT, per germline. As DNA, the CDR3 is TGTGCCAGCAGTTTCATCTATGGCTACACCTTC. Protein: CASSFIYGYTF.